The 23 T cell receptor beta chains reported below all come from one sample, sequenced in a study of cytomegalovirus exposure and HLA in healthy donors. PCR amplification relied on 60 Vbeta primers (plus 13 Jbeta primers). Using immunoSEQ multiplex PCR, the repertoire was profiled, and TCRdb retains in-frame clones only, with some absent. This sample has 200,000 or so clones, with over 70% found just once. The sample comprised PBMCs. The receptors were gathered from a young man in good health and CMV-seronegative.

This clone appeared a single time. The chain has TRBV28 and TRBJ2-7; 7 positions agree with TRBD2. With V trimmed by 3 bases and J by 3 bases, 5 bases remained unmatched. The V gene's germline CDR1 is MDHEN and CDR2 SYDVKM. This CDR3 region has 14 residues. DNA for the CDR3: TGTGCCAGCAGTTTTCTCGGGGGGATCTACGAGCAGTACTTC. Residues: CASSFLGGIYEQYF.

The gene calls are TRBV28 and TRBJ2-2; 7 bases align to TRBD2. V was clipped by 5 bases and J by 3 bases; unmatched bases: 3. The CDR3 loop spans 14 amino acids. Germline V gene sequence: CDR1 MDHEN, CDR2 SYDVKM. CDR3 nucleotides: TGTGCCAGCAGTGCGAGCGGGGACACCGGGGAGCTGTTTTTT. It translates to CASSASGDTGELFF. Complete variable domain (other parts from reference TRBV28 and TRBJ2-2): DVKVTQSSRYLVKRTGEKVFLECVQDMDHENMFWYRQDPGLGLRLIYFSYDVKMKEKGDIPEGYSVSREKKERFSLILESASTNQTSMYLCASSASGDTGELFFGEGSRLTVL.

This clone showed up just once. CDR3: CASSTPQGTEAFF. The CDR3 DNA follows: TGTGCCAGCAGTACACCACAGGGGACTGAAGCTTTCTTT. This rearrangement joins TRBV6-1 to TRBJ1-1; 7 positions match TRBD1. Germline V gives CDR1 MNHNS, CDR2 SASEGT. J gave up 5 bases and V 5 bases, and 5 bases lay outside the gene matches. This CDR3 is 13 amino acids long.

This clone has just one count. For the CDR3, the DNA is TGTGCCAGCAGGGTGACTAGCGGGGGGGAGACCCAGTACTTC. Amino acids: CASRVTSGGETQYF. J is TRBJ2-5 and V is TRBV2; 13 positions match TRBD2. V was pared by 6 bases and J by 5 bases, with 3 bases of the junction left unmatched. This CDR3 region has 14 residues. Germline CDR1 and CDR2: SNHLY and FYNNEI.

The CDR3 DNA is TGCAGCGTTGGGGTCCGGGGGGTAATCTATGGCTACACCTTC. Translation gives CSVGVRGVIYGYTF. The chain is built from TRBV29-1 and TRBJ1-2, with D perhaps matching TRBD1 (5 bases). This CDR3 is built from 14 residues. Germline values: CDR1 SQVTM, CDR2 ANQGSEA. V was shortened by 4 bases and J by 4 bases, with 16 bases between the two germline ends.

The chain has TRBV19 and TRBJ1-2; 9 positions match TRBD1. CDR1 and CDR2 (germline): LNHDA, SQIVND (reference sequence). The CDR3 covers 15 residues. The ends lost 7 bases at V and 3 bases at J; junction bases unmatched: 9. CDR3 nucleotide sequence: TGTGCCAGTAATCCGGTGGGACAGGGTCACTATGGCTACACCTTC. It translates to CASNPVGQGHYGYTF.

The chain combines TRBV19 with TRBJ2-7, with 10 bases fitting TRBD1. The germline gives CDR1 LNHDA, CDR2 SQIVND (reference sequence). Unmatched junction bases numbered 4, after V lost 5 bases and J lost 3 bases. CDR3 size: 14 residues. CDR3 coding DNA: TGTGCCAGTAGTGAGGGACAGGGGTACTACGAGCAGTACTTC. Protein: CASSEGQGYYEQYF.

The chain has TRBV2 and TRBJ2-7; no firm D call. Trimming pared 5 bases from V and 4 bases from J, leaving 9 bases between. In germline, CDR1 is SNHLY, CDR2 FYNNEI. This CDR3 comprises 12 residues. The CDR3 DNA is TGTGCCAGCAGTTCTTCCAGTTACGAGCAGTACTTC. Protein sequence: CASSSSSYEQYF.

The chain joins TRBV29-1 to TRBJ1-1; 8 nucleotides line up with TRBD1. The germline CDR1 and CDR2 sequences are SQVTM and ANQGSEA. V lost 3 bases and J lost 11; bases outside the gene matches: 8. There are 12 residues in the CDR3. CDR3 in amino acids: CSVEGTGWRAFF. The CDR3 DNA reads as TGCAGCGTTGAGGGGACAGGCTGGCGTGCTTTCTTT.

The chain joins TRBV28 to TRBJ2-2, with D possibly being TRBD1 (5 bases). V lost 6 bases and J 8 bases, leaving 19 bases between the germline ends. This CDR3 is 15 amino acids long. Germline V gene lookup returns CDR1 MDHEN and CDR2 SYDVKM. The chain's CDR3 is CASRMMGRTRGELFF. CDR3 DNA: TGTGCCAGCAGGATGATGGGGCGAACTCGTGGGGAGCTGTTTTTT.

This sequence joins TRBV5-6 and TRBJ2-2, with D maybe TRBD1 (6 bases). CDR1 is SGHDT, CDR2 YYEEEE, per germline. With 2 bases removed from V and 7 bases from J, the gap between germline ends came to 18 bases. CDR3 length: 16 residues. The CDR3 sequence is CASSLSGTTFIGELFF. The CDR3 nucleotides are TGTGCCAGCAGCTTATCCGGGACAACCTTTATCGGGGAGCTGTTTTTT.

This clone was found once. The chain combines TRBV11-2 with TRBJ1-3; 7 nucleotides align to TRBD1. Germline assignment: CDR1 SGHAT and CDR2 FQNNGV. Trimming at V came to 5 bases and at J to 8 bases, leaving 12 bases not matched to a gene. The length of the CDR3 is 15 residues. CDR3 in DNA: TGTGCCAGCAGCACCGCCCTTTTCAGGGGGGACACCATATATTTT. Protein: CASSTALFRGDTIYF.

The chain recombines TRBV29-1 with TRBJ2-4; a possible D gene is TRBD2 (5 bases). Looked up from germline, CDR1 is SQVTM and CDR2 is ANQGSEA. The CDR3 is 15 residues long. With 0 bases removed from V and 1 base from J, the gap between germline ends came to 10 bases. The CDR3: CSVEDQRGAKNIQYF. For the CDR3, the DNA is TGCAGCGTTGAAGATCAGAGAGGGGCCAAAAACATTCAGTACTTC.

The table lists this clone with a few counts. This chain connects TRBV2 to TRBJ2-3, with D perhaps matching TRBD1 (8 bases). Trimming shortened V by 6 bases and J by 5 bases, and 24 bases separated the two germline ends. CDR1 is SNHLY, CDR2 FYNNEI, per germline. The CDR3 is 17 residues long. The CDR3 reads CASSRTGPRRGGDTQYF. The CDR3, as DNA: TGTGCCAGCAGCCGGACAGGGCCTCGGAGGGGGGGAGATACGCAGTATTTT. Based on the CDR3 plus reference TRBV2 and TRBJ2-3, the full variable domain is EPEVTQTPSHQVTQMGQEVILRCVPISNHLYFYWYRQILGQKVEFLVSFYNNEISEKSEIFDDQFSVERPDGSNFTLKIRSTKLEDSAMYFCASSRTGPRRGGDTQYFGPGTRLTVL.

The chain joins TRBV14 to TRBJ2-2; 9 bases align to TRBD2. Germline CDR1 is SGHDN and CDR2 is FVKESK. V lost 5 bases and J lost 0; bases outside the gene matches: 1. This CDR3 has 15 amino acids. The CDR3: CASSSGGPNTGELFF. CDR3 bases: TGTGCCAGCAGCAGCGGGGGGCCGAACACCGGGGAGCTGTTTTTT. The full variable domain, rest sourced from reference TRBV14 and TRBJ2-2, is EAGVTQFPSHSVIEKGQTVTLRCDPISGHDNLYWYRRVMGKEIKFLLHFVKESKQDESGMPNNRFLAERTGGTYSTLKVQPAELEDSGVYFCASSSGGPNTGELFFGEGSRLTVL.

The chain employs TRBV14 and TRBJ2-7; D call uncertain. CDR3 length: 15 amino acids. V was pared by 0 bases and J by 3 bases, with 12 bases between. The V gene's germline CDR1 is SGHDN and CDR2 FVKESK. The CDR3 reads CASSQELSAIYEQYF. CDR3 bases: TGTGCCAGCAGCCAAGAGTTGTCCGCGATCTACGAGCAGTACTTC.

Written as DNA, the CDR3 is TGCAGCACCGTGGGGGACAGGGGCACTGAAGCTTTCTTT. Protein product: CSTVGDRGTEAFF. The chain couples TRBV29-1 to TRBJ1-1; 10 bases line up with TRBD1. This CDR3 is 13 amino acids long. Germline-derived CDR1 and CDR2 are SQVTM and ANQGSEA. The trim removed 8 bases at V and 4 bases at J, leaving 7 bases unmatched.

This chain joins TRBV10-3 and TRBJ1-2; 9 bases line up with TRBD1. The germline gives CDR1 ENHRY, CDR2 SYGVKD. J was trimmed by 4 bases and V by 10 bases; bases with no gene match: 7. CDR3 length: 13 residues. Written as DNA, the CDR3 is TGTGCCACTTTCGGGGGACAGGGCTATGGCTACACCTTC. Protein: CATFGGQGYGYTF.

The chain employs TRBV28 and TRBJ2-7, with 9 positions matching TRBD2. V lost 8 bases to trimming and J lost 7 bases; unmatched junction nucleotides: 9. Germline loops: CDR1 MDHEN, CDR2 SYDVKM. The CDR3 sequence is 13 residues long. CDR3 sequence: CASQAGGLSEQYF. The CDR3 nucleotides are TGTGCCAGCCAAGCGGGGGGCCTGAGTGAGCAGTACTTC.

The CDR3 DNA reads TGTGCCAGCACCGCAACCCCGACAGACCTGAACACTGAAGCTTTCTTT. Translated, it gives CASTATPTDLNTEAFF. This chain connects TRBV6-6 to TRBJ1-1; D possibly corresponds to TRBD1 (5 bases). The CDR3 extends over 16 amino acids. The germline V gene has CDR1 MNHNY and CDR2 SVGAGI (reference sequence). V was clipped by 7 bases and J by 0 bases, with 18 bases between them.

Concerning this clone itself: At one boundary the junction diverges from the germline segment, which might be a read error. The V call is TRBV7-9, the J call TRBJ1-2; 8 nucleotides agree with TRBD1. There are 15 residues in the CDR3. Germline V gene lookup returns CDR1 SEHNR and CDR2 FQNEAQ (reference sequence). DNA of the CDR3: TGTTCCAGCAGCTTTGGCGGACAGGGCTCGGGTGGCTACACCTTC. Its protein is CSSSFGGQGSGGYTF.

This rearrangement joins TRBV6-5 to TRBJ2-7; TRBD2 matches at 7 bases. Germline V CDR1 and CDR2: MNHEY, SVGAGI. The CDR3 length is 15 residues. V shed 2 bases, J shed 0 bases, and the junction held 4 bases outside the gene matches. The CDR3 nucleotides read TGTGCCAGCAGTTACATGGGAGGGAGCTCCTACGAGCAGTACTTC. This translates into CASSYMGGSSYEQYF.

The chain is built from TRBV19 and TRBJ1-2, with TRBD1 matching over 8 bases. J lost 7 bases, V lost 10 bases, and 8 bases had no gene match. The CDR3 length is 12 residues. Per germline, CDR1 LNHDA and CDR2 SQIVND (reference sequence). CDR3 sequence: CATKDRVSGYTF. The DNA of the CDR3 is TGTGCCACCAAGGACAGGGTCTCTGGCTACACCTTC.